This TCR beta chain derives from a study of blood T cell repertoires in COVID-19. Study summary: COVID-19 samples, acute and convalescent, were from the United States, Italy and Spain. T cells, B-cell-depleted T cells, or PBMCs supplied cDNA or gDNA.

Authors' analysis steps: Amplification with reference gene primers provided the estimates of nucleated cell counts. Repertoires were generated with immunoSEQ multiplex PCR, while TCRdb's copy carries only in-frame clones and drops some. V, J and clone size are taken as reported in that table, and D and trimming were inferred from the DNA itself. This sample has 230,000 or so clones, with roughly 84% found just once. Germline lookup yields CDR1 LNHDA and CDR2 SQIVND (reference sequence). CDR3 length: 15 residues. V shed 1 base and J 4 bases; nucleotides not matched to a gene: 6. The sample comprised peripheral blood. The chain uses TRBV19 and TRBJ1-2; 7 nucleotides line up with TRBD1. The source of this sequence is a man aged 45-60 years with active or convalescent COVID-19. In DNA form, the CDR3 reads TGTGCCAGTAGTATAGCCTCGACAGGGTCCTATGGCTACACCTTC. Amino acids: CASSIASTGSYGYTF.